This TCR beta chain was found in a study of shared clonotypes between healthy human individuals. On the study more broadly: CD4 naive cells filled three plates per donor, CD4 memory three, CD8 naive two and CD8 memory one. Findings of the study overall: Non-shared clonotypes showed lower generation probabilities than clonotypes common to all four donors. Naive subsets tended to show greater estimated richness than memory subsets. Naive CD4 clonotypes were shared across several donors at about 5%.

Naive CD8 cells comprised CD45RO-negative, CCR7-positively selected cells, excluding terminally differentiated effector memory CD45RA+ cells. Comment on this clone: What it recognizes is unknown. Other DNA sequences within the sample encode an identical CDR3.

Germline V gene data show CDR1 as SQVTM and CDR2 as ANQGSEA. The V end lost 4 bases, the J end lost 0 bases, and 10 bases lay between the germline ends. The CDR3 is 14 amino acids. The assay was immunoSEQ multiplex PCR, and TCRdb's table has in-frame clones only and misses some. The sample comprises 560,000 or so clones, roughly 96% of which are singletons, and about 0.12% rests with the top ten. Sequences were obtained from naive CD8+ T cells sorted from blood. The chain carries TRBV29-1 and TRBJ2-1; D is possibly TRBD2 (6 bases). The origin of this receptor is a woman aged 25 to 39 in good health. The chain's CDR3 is CSVGAGSSYNEQFF. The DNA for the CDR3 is TGCAGCGTTGGTGCCGGGAGCTCCTACAATGAGCAGTTCTTC.